These 21 T cell receptor beta chains share one sample of origin, sequenced in a study of regulatory T cells in long-lasting Graves disease. Researchers made TCR beta libraries by using iRepertoire HTBI primers and running Arm-PCR on CDR3 regions. TCRdb reprocessed the multiplex PCR reads with MiXCR, giving one entry per CDR3 protein. The table lists about 620,000 distinct CDR3 sequences, under 20% of them singletons. Described time point: newly diagnosed GD, antithyroid drugs for less than 3 months. TCR sequences were obtained from RNA taken from PBMCs. These data were also filed under a second study, of T cells in Graves' hyperthyroidism and ophthalmopathy.

The input for sequencing was peripheral blood mononuclear cells (PBMCs), taken at new diagnosis, from a patient treated with antithyroid drugs. The receptors were gathered from a woman aged 30 to 39 with Graves disease.

The rearrangement links TRBV20-1 to TRBJ1-2; TRBD1 might be the D (6 bases). CDR3 length: 12 residues. Trimming removed 5 bases from V and 10 bases from J, with 17 bases in between. Germline CDR1 and CDR2: DFQATT and SNEGSKA (reference sequence). The CDR3 sequence: CSAPRGQTDYTF. The CDR3 DNA reads TGCAGTGCTCCGCGCGGACAGACTGACTACACCTTC.

This clonotype was seen at least ten times. This chain joins TRBV2 and TRBJ2-1; D is unclear. CDR3 length equals 10 residues. Germline assignment: CDR1 SNHLY and CDR2 FYNNEI. The V gene lost 4 bases and the J gene lost 12 bases, with 7 bases spanning the gap. Here the CDR3 reads CASSGPGQFF. The DNA for the CDR3 is TGTGCCAGCAGTGGTCCAGGGCAGTTCTTC.

This clonotype was seen only a few times. The chain uses TRBV6-4 and TRBJ2-7; possible D gene TRBD2, 6 bases. The CDR3 has 13 residues. Germline CDR1 reads MRHNA; CDR2 reads SNTAGT. Trimming removed 11 bases at V and 4 bases at J, with 18 bases between. The CDR3 sequence is CAGEGTSRYEQYF. Written as DNA, the CDR3 is TGTGCCGGAGAAGGGACTTCCCGTTACGAGCAGTACTTC.

This clonotype has just a few counts. In DNA form, the CDR3 reads TGCGCCAGCAGCTTGTTGGGACAAACCTACAATGAGCAGTTCTTC. Translation: CASSLLGQTYNEQFF. V and J are TRBV5-1 and TRBJ2-1; the D gene is possibly TRBD1 (6 bases). Germline V gene lookup returns CDR1 SGHRS and CDR2 YFSETQ. Between the trimmed V and J ends, which lost 1 base and 2 bases, there was a span of 10 bases. The CDR3 is 15 residues long.

This clonotype was counted ten times or more. The chain has TRBV28 and TRBJ2-7; 8 bases line up with TRBD1. The CDR3 is made up of 13 amino acids. Unmatched junction bases numbered 11, after V lost 5 bases and J lost 11 bases. Germline V gene sequence: CDR1 MDHEN, CDR2 SYDVKM. The CDR3 region has the DNA TGTGCCAGCAGTCCGGGACAGGCTGTAAGAAAGTACTTC. The encoded protein is CASSPGQAVRKYF.

This clonotype turned up a few times. Given a much more abundant clone one base away, this may be a read error. This sequence joins TRBV6-5 and TRBJ2-7; D gene uncertain. Germline V gene sequence: CDR1 MNHEY, CDR2 SVGAGI. The CDR3 runs to 15 residues. CDR3 sequence: CVSSSPNRRSYEQYF. The CDR3 DNA is TGTGTCAGCAGTTCGCCTAACCGACGGTCCTACGAGCAGTACTTC.

This chain connects TRBV7-6 to TRBJ1-1; the D is unclear. The CDR3 has 13 residues. CDR1 and CDR2 (germline): SGHVS, FNYEAQ. Trimming pared 1 base from V and 7 bases from J, leaving 10 bases between. The CDR3 sequence is CASSLGLASEAFF. In nucleotides, the CDR3 is TGTGCCAGCAGCTTAGGGTTGGCAAGTGAAGCTTTCTTT. Combining the CDR3 with reference TRBV7-6 and TRBJ1-1 gives the whole variable domain GAGVSQSPRYKVTKRGQDVALRCDPISGHVSLYWYRQALGQGPEFLTYFNYEAQQDKSGLPNDRFSAERPEGSISTLTIQRTEQRDSAMYRCASSLGLASEAFFGQGTRLTVV.

In this sample, this clonotype turned up a few times. V is TRBV5-6 and J is TRBJ2-2, with D possibly being TRBD2 (6 bases). V lost 0 bases and J lost 4, with 16 bases in between. The CDR3 extends over 17 amino acids. Germline values: CDR1 SGHDT, CDR2 YYEEEE. CDR3 nucleotide sequence: TGTGCCAGCAGCTTGGTAGGGCGGGGCGGACTCACCGGGGAGCTGTTTTTT. Encoded protein: CASSLVGRGGLTGELFF.

This clonotype was found many times. V is TRBV28 and J is TRBJ2-7; D might be TRBD1 or TRBD2, each matching 7 bases. The CDR3 sequence is 14 residues long. Per germline, CDR1 MDHEN and CDR2 SYDVKM. V was cut by 5 bases and J by 2 bases, with 13 bases left in between. The CDR3 loop reads CASSDRDYPYEQYF. In DNA form, the CDR3 reads TGTGCCAGCAGTGACAGGGACTATCCCTACGAGCAGTACTTC.

The table lists this clonotype with a few counts. A much larger clone differs from this one at a single base, so this may be a read error. CDR3 coding DNA: TGTGCCAGCAGTTTGTTGGGGGTCCCCCACGAGCAGTACTTC. This codes for CASSLLGVPHEQYF. The V gene is TRBV27, the J gene TRBJ2-7, with D possibly called TRBD1 or TRBD2 (5 bases each). CDR3 length: 14 amino acids. V dropped 3 bases and J dropped 5 bases, with 14 bases sitting between them. Germline CDR1 reads MNHEY; CDR2 reads SMNVEV (reference sequence).

This clonotype appeared a few times. This rearrangement joins TRBV4-2 to TRBJ2-7; D not resolved. V lost 0 bases and J 3 bases, leaving 12 bases between the germline ends. This CDR3 comprises 15 residues. The germline gives CDR1 LGHNA, CDR2 YNFKEQ. CDR3 sequence reads: CASSQDPSGRYEQYF. The CDR3 DNA reads as TGTGCCAGCAGCCAAGATCCGAGTGGGCGCTACGAGCAGTACTTC.

This clonotype was recorded many times. This rearrangement joins TRBV15 to TRBJ2-1, with 11 bases matching TRBD1. From germline, CDR1 is LNHNV and CDR2 YYDKDF (reference sequence). V shed 4 bases and J 8 bases; nucleotides not matched to a gene: 4. The CDR3 spans 14 residues. CDR3 in amino acids: CATSMGTGGHEQFF. Written as DNA, the CDR3 is TGTGCCACCAGCATGGGGACAGGGGGACATGAGCAGTTCTTC.

This clonotype was counted at least ten times. The V call is TRBV6-2 or TRBV6-3, the J call TRBJ2-2, with D unclear. Germline assignment: CDR1 MNHEY and CDR2 SVGEGT. The CDR3 has 14 residues. Trimming removed 2 bases from V and 6 bases from J, with 10 bases in between. The CDR3 region has the DNA TGTGCCAGCAGTTACCCTAAGCCCGCCGGGGAGCTGTTTTTT. It specifies CASSYPKPAGELFF.

Points on this clonotype: A much bigger clone sits one base away, suggesting this may be a read error. The chain combines TRBV7-9 with TRBJ2-7, with 7 bases matching TRBD1. This CDR3 has 15 amino acids. Germline V lookup: CDR1 SEHNR, CDR2 FQNEAQ (reference sequence). DNA of the CDR3: TGTGGCAGCAGCCAATCCGGGACAGAGACATACGAGCAGTACTTC. It translates to CGSSQSGTETYEQYF.

The sample holds many counts of this clonotype. The rearrangement uses TRBV12-3 or TRBV12-4 and TRBJ2-7; 7 bases agree with TRBD2. The CDR3 totals 15 residues. The ends lost 6 bases at V and 1 base at J; junction bases unmatched: 9. Here the CDR3 reads CASREEAGASYEQYF. The CDR3 nucleotides read TGTGCCAGCAGGGAGGAGGCGGGAGCGTCCTACGAGCAGTACTTC.

This clonotype was recorded at least ten times. V gene TRBV7-3 combines with J gene TRBJ2-2; D unresolved. The CDR3 runs to 15 residues. Between the trimmed V and J ends, which lost 1 base and 4 bases, there was a span of 10 bases. In germline, CDR1 is SGHTA, CDR2 FQGTGA. The CDR3 nucleotides are TGTGCCAGCAGCTTAAGCCAGGTCGGCACCGGGGAGCTGTTTTTT. As protein: CASSLSQVGTGELFF.

This chain connects TRBV18 to TRBJ2-7, with 9 bases matching TRBD1. Germline V gene lookup returns CDR1 KGHSH and CDR2 LQKENI. The CDR3 spans 15 residues. The junction had 5 bases not matched to a gene; V was cut back by 3 bases and J by 2 bases. The CDR3 sequence: CASSPYTGGTYEQYF. DNA for the CDR3: TGTGCCAGCTCACCTTACACAGGGGGCACCTACGAGCAGTACTTC.

This chain links TRBV6-4 with TRBJ2-5; the D is unclear. This CDR3 contains 14 residues. Trimming pared 5 bases from V and 4 bases from J, leaving 14 bases between. CDR1 is MRHNA, CDR2 SNTAGT, per germline. The DNA for the CDR3 is TGTGCCAGCAGTCCCTGGGAACTTACAGAGACCCAGTACTTC. It codes for CASSPWELTETQYF.

The chain recombines TRBV11-2 with TRBJ2-5; D may be TRBD2 (5 bases). This CDR3 contains 14 residues. Germline loops: CDR1 SGHAT, CDR2 FQNNGV. V lost 7 bases and J lost 0, with 12 bases in between. The CDR3 nucleotides read TGTGCCAGCAACAAACCGGGGTACCAAGAGACCCAGTACTTC. Amino acid sequence: CASNKPGYQETQYF. The full variable domain, completed using reference TRBV11-2 and TRBJ2-5, is EAGVAQSPRYKIIEKRQSVAFWCNPISGHATLYWYQQILGQGPKLLIQFQNNGVVDDSQLPKDRFSAERLKGVDSTLKIQPAKLEDSAVYLCASNKPGYQETQYFGPGTRLLVL.

The chain joins TRBV7-3 to TRBJ2-3, with 9 bases matching TRBD1. This CDR3 has 17 residues. Germline V gene data show CDR1 as SGHTA and CDR2 as FQGTGA. V gave up 4 bases and J gave up 2 bases; unmatched junction bases: 10. In DNA, the CDR3 is TGTGCCAGCAGCTCGGGACTGGGACAGGGATACACAGATACGCAGTATTTT. It translates to CASSSGLGQGYTDTQYF.

At least ten counts were recorded for this clonotype. V is TRBV20-1 and J is TRBJ1-1; D call uncertain. Germline V CDR1 and CDR2: DFQATT, SNEGSKA (reference sequence). V was shortened by 1 base and J by 4 bases, with 4 bases between the two germline ends. The length of the CDR3 is 11 residues. CDR3 sequence (DNA): TGCAGTGCTAGAGGAAGCACTGAAGCTTTCTTT. Its translation: CSARGSTEAFF.